This entry lists 21 T cell receptor beta chains sequenced from one sample in a study of blood T cell repertoires in COVID-19. Clones were sequenced by immunoSEQ multiplex PCR, and TCRdb holds only the in-frame ones, with some missing. The top ten hold 9% to 9.5% of the sample, which has hundreds of thousands of clones, nearly 90% seen once. The specimen was peripheral blood. The origin of the receptors is a man aged 18 to 29 with active or convalescent COVID-19.

The chain uses TRBV19 and TRBJ1-2; D call uncertain. V dropped 0 bases and J dropped 8 bases, with 16 bases sitting between them. CDR3 size: 15 residues. Germline V gene sequence: CDR1 LNHDA, CDR2 SQIVND (reference sequence). CDR3 protein: CASSIDRTGFFGYTF. The CDR3 coding sequence is TGTGCCAGTAGTATAGATCGGACGGGGTTCTTCGGCTACACCTTC.

This clone was counted only a few times. The V gene is TRBV11-2, the J gene TRBJ2-7; D perhaps matches TRBD2 (5 bases). V lost 4 bases and J 2 bases, leaving 12 bases between the germline ends. From germline, CDR1 is SGHAT and CDR2 FQNNGV. This CDR3 spans 14 amino acids. The CDR3, as DNA: TGTGCCAGCAGCTGGGAGACCGGGACCTACGAGCAGTACTTC. Its translation: CASSWETGTYEQYF.

This sequence joins TRBV21-1 and TRBJ2-7; TRBD1, the table's D call, was not compared with the DNA. TRBV21-1 is recorded as a pseudogene. This CDR3 spans 15 amino acids. The CDR3 region has the DNA TGTGCCAGCAGCACCCGGGACAGGCCAACCTACGAGCAGTACTTC. Translation: CASSTRDRPTYEQYF.

This clone appeared once. The J gene is TRBJ1-4, the V gene TRBV2; 10 bases line up with TRBD1. The J segment lost 8 bases and the V segment lost 6 bases, leaving 12 bases of the junction unmatched. Germline V CDR1 and CDR2: SNHLY, FYNNEI. The CDR3 is 16 amino acids. CDR3 residues: CASRKVVGTGDEKLFF. The CDR3 bases are TGTGCCAGCAGGAAGGTCGTCGGGACAGGGGACGAAAAACTGTTTTTT.

This sequence joins TRBV24-1 and TRBJ2-3; no firm D call. CDR3 length equals 15 residues. Germline loops: CDR1 KGHDR, CDR2 SFDVKD. V shed 0 bases and J shed 1 base, with 7 bases lying between them. The CDR3: CATSDLFPGTDTQYF. The CDR3 nucleotides read TGTGCCACCAGTGATTTGTTTCCAGGCACAGATACGCAGTATTTT.

This chain uses TRBV5-5 with TRBJ2-7; D is undetermined. V was shortened by 4 bases and J by 3 bases, with 11 bases between the two germline ends. The CDR3 extends over 13 amino acids. Germline CDR1 SGHKS, CDR2 YYEKEE (reference sequence). The CDR3 DNA follows: TGTGCCAGCAGCCCCGGGTCCAACTACGAGCAGTACTTC. Amino acid sequence: CASSPGSNYEQYF.

The chain's CDR3 is CSVRRGEDGYTF. CDR3 coding DNA: TGCAGCGTCCGGAGGGGAGAGGATGGCTACACCTTC. This rearrangement joins TRBV29-1 to TRBJ1-2; TRBD1 might be the D (5 bases). CDR1 and CDR2 from the germline V gene are SQVTM and ANQGSEA. V lost 6 bases to trimming and J lost 6 bases, with 14 bases between them. The CDR3 length is 12 residues.

This chain connects TRBV10-3 to TRBJ1-2, with TRBD1 as a possible D gene (5 bases). The CDR3 totals 13 residues. V was shortened by 1 base and J by 6 bases, with 9 bases between the two germline ends. Germline V gene sequence: CDR1 ENHRY, CDR2 SYGVKD. CDR3 in amino acids: CAISEYKGDGYTF. For the CDR3, the DNA is TGTGCCATCAGTGAGTACAAAGGGGATGGCTACACCTTC.

Regarding this clone: Mismatch with germline at one junction end may stem from a read error. The chain uses TRBV12-3 or TRBV12-4 and TRBJ1-2, with D unclear. The length of the CDR3 is 11 residues. As DNA, the CDR3 is TGTGCCAGCAGTTTAGGGTCAGCCACAGTGTTC. As protein: CASSLGSATVF.

V usage is TRBV9 and J usage is TRBJ2-7, with a tentative D call TRBD2 (6 bases). Trimming took 4 bases from V and 4 from J, leaving 15 bases between them. Per the germline V gene, CDR1 is SGDLS and CDR2 is YYNGEE. The CDR3 has 14 amino acids. The CDR3 DNA reads as TGTGCCAGCAGCACCGGGACCCGGGGGTACGAGCAGTACTTC. Translation: CASSTGTRGYEQYF.

The chain uses TRBV7-8 and TRBJ2-1, with D tentatively TRBD1 (6 bases). The CDR3 consists of 14 residues. Trimming shortened V by 1 base and J by 15 bases, and 19 bases separated the two germline ends. CDR1 is SGHVS and CDR2 is FQNEAQ in the germline V gene. The CDR3 loop is CASSLEGQTGYGFF. CDR3 in DNA: TGTGCCAGCAGCTTAGAGGGGCAAACAGGGTACGGGTTCTTC.

CDR3 nucleotides: TGTGCCAGCAGCCCGCAGGGGCAGGGGGCTGAAACAGATACGCAGTATTTT. This encodes CASSPQGQGAETDTQYF. This chain connects TRBV3-1 (or the pseudogene TRBV3-2) to TRBJ2-3; 8 positions match TRBD1. The germline gives CDR1 LGHDT, CDR2 YNNKEL (reference sequence). This CDR3 comprises 17 residues. The junction had 12 bases not matched to a gene; V was cut back by 4 bases and J by 3 bases.

The V gene is TRBV11-2, the J gene TRBJ2-7; D is unresolved. Trimming pared 5 bases from V and 0 bases from J, leaving 26 bases between. CDR3 length equals 19 residues. Germline assignment: CDR1 SGHAT and CDR2 FQNNGV. CDR3 protein: CASSLYYLSRRSSSYEQYF. CDR3 DNA: TGTGCCAGCAGCCTGTACTACCTCTCCCGGAGATCAAGCTCCTACGAGCAGTACTTC.

Only a few counts were recorded for this clone. The genes are TRBV9 and TRBJ2-3, with 7 bases lining up with TRBD2. Germline V CDR1 and CDR2: SGDLS, YYNGEE. The CDR3 is 15 residues long. J lost 1 base, V lost 3 bases, and 5 bases had no gene match. The CDR3 region has the DNA TGTGCCAGCAGCGCCGGCCGGGGGGGCACAGATACGCAGTATTTT. Translation gives CASSAGRGGTDTQYF.

The gene calls are TRBV9 and TRBJ2-2; the match to TRBD1 covers 9 bases. The CDR3 has 15 residues. V was clipped by 3 bases and J by 4 bases; unmatched bases: 4. Looked up from germline, CDR1 is SGDLS and CDR2 is YYNGEE. The CDR3 nucleotides are TGTGCCAGCAGCGGTACAGGGGGCGGCACCGGGGAGCTGTTTTTT. Protein product: CASSGTGGGTGELFF.

The V and J genes are TRBV20-1 and TRBJ2-7; a possible D gene is TRBD1 (5 bases). The ends were cut back, 3 bases at V and 3 bases at J, with 15 bases in the middle. CDR1 DFQATT and CDR2 SNEGSKA come from the germline V gene (reference sequence). The CDR3 loop spans 14 amino acids. The DNA for the CDR3 is TGCAGTGCTAGTACTGCTAGTCAGGGCTACGAGCAGTACTTC. This sequence encodes CSASTASQGYEQYF.

The J gene is TRBJ2-5, the V gene TRBV6-4, with D possibly TRBD2 on 5 matching bases. V was shortened by 4 bases and J by 4 bases, with 10 bases between the two germline ends. This CDR3 spans 13 amino acids. Germline values: CDR1 MRHNA, CDR2 SNTAGT. The CDR3 region is CASSVEGGETQYF. The CDR3 DNA follows: TGTGCCAGCAGTGTCGAGGGCGGAGAGACCCAGTACTTC.

The chain combines TRBV23-1 with TRBJ1-1, with D unresolved. TRBV23-1 belongs to the ORF category, with a function that is uncertain. The CDR3 loop spans 14 amino acids. The germline V and J ends were trimmed by 3 bases and 11 bases, with 19 bases remaining between them. The CDR3 sequence: CASSHSRGDSGAFF. The DNA of the CDR3 is TGCGCCAGCAGTCACTCGAGAGGTGACTCGGGGGCTTTCTTT.

The chain couples TRBV7-9 to TRBJ2-2; 10 bases map to TRBD1. V lost 3 bases, J lost 7 bases, and 8 bases stayed unmatched. The CDR3 is made up of 16 amino acids. Germline V CDR1 and CDR2: SEHNR, FQNEAQ (reference sequence). CDR3: CASSLTTGGVIGELFF. In DNA, the CDR3 is TGTGCCAGCAGCTTGACGACAGGGGGCGTTATCGGGGAGCTGTTTTTT.

V and J are TRBV5-8 and TRBJ2-7; TRBD1 matches at 8 bases. The CDR3 has 15 amino acids. V shed 5 bases and J 3 bases; nucleotides not matched to a gene: 10. From germline, CDR1 is SGHTS and CDR2 YDEGEE. The CDR3 sequence is CASRQGGTAIYEQYF. The CDR3 DNA follows: TGTGCCAGCAGACAGGGGGGTACGGCGATCTACGAGCAGTACTTC.

The gene calls are TRBV4-1 and TRBJ2-2; 7 nucleotides agree with TRBD2. CDR1 MGHRA and CDR2 YSYEKL come from the germline V gene. The CDR3 totals 15 residues. With 1 base clipped from V and 7 bases from J, the junction kept 6 bases outside the gene matches. CDR3 sequence (DNA): TGCGCCAGCAGCCAAGTACAACTAGCGAGCGGGGAGCTGTTTTTT. This sequence encodes CASSQVQLASGELFF.